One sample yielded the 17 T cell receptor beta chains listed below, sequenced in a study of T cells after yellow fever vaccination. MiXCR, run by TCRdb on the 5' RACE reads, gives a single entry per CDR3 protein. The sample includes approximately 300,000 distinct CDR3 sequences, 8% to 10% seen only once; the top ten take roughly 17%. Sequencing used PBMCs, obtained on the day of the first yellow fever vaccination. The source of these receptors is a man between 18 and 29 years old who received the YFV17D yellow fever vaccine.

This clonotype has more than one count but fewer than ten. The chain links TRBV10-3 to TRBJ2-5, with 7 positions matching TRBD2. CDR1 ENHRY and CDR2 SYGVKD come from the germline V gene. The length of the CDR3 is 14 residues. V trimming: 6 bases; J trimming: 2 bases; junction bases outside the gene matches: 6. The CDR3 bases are TGTGCCATCAGGACTGCGGGGGAACAAGAGACCCAGTACTTC. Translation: CAIRTAGEQETQYF.

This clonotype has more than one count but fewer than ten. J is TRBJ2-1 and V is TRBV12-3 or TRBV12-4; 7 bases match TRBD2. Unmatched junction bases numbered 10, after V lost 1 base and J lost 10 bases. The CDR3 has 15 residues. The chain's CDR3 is CASSLGAGMGGEQFF. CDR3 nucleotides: TGTGCCAGCAGTTTAGGGGCAGGGATGGGGGGGGAGCAGTTCTTC.

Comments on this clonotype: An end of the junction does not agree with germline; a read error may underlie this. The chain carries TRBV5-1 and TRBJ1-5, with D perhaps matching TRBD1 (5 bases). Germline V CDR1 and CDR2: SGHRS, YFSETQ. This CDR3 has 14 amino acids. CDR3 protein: CASSLGESNQPQHF. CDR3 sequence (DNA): TGCGCCAGCAGTTTGGGGGAAAGCAATCAGCCCCAGCATTTT.

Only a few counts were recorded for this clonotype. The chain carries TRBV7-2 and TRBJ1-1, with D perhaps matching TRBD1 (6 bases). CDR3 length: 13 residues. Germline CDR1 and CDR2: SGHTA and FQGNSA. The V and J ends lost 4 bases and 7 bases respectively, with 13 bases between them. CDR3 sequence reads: CASSSYRQDEAFF. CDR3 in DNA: TGTGCCAGCAGCTCTTACCGACAGGATGAAGCTTTCTTT.

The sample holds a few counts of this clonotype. The CDR3 nucleotides are TGCGCCAGCAACGCCGTACCTCCGGGTCAAAGGTTGGATGAGCAGTTCTTC. Encoded protein: CASNAVPPGQRLDEQFF. V gene TRBV5-1 combines with J gene TRBJ2-1; the D is unclear. Germline values: CDR1 SGHRS, CDR2 YFSETQ. This CDR3 contains 17 residues. V was pared by 6 bases and J by 8 bases, with 27 bases between.

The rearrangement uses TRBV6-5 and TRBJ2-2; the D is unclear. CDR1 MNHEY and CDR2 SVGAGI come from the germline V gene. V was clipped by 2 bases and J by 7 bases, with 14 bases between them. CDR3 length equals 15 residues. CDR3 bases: TGTGCCAGCAGTTACATAAGGGAAGGTGGCGGGGAGCTGTTTTTT. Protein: CASSYIREGGGELFF.

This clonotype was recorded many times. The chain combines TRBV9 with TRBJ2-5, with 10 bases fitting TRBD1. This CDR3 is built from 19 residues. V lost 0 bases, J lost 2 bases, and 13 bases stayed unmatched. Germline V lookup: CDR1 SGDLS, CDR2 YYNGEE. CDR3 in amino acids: CASSVASPRWTGGQETQYF. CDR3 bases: TGTGCCAGCAGCGTAGCAAGCCCTAGGTGGACAGGGGGTCAAGAGACCCAGTACTTC.

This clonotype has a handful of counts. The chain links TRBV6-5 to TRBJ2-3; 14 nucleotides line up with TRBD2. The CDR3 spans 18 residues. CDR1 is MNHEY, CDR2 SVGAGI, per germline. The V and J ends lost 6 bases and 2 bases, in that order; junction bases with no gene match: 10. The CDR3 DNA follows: TGTGCCAGCAGCTACGGGACTAGCGGGGGCCCGGTCACAGATACGCAGTATTTT. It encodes CASSYGTSGGPVTDTQYF.

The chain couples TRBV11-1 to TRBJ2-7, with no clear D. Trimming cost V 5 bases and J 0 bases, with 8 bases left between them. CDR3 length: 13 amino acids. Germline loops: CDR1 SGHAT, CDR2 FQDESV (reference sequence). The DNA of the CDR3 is TGTGCCAGCAGCCGTGACGTCTCCTACGAGCAGTACGTC. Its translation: CASSRDVSYEQYV.

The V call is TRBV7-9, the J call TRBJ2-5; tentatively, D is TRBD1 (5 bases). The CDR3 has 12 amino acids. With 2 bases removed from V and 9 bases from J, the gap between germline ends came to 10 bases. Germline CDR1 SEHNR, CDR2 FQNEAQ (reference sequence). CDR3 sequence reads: CASSLQGSAQYF. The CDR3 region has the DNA TGTGCCAGCAGCTTACAGGGATCGGCCCAGTACTTC.

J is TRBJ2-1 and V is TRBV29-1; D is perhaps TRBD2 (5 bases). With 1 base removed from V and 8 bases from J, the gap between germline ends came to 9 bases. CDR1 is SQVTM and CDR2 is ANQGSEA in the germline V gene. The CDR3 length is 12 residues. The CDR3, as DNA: TGCAGCGTTGAAGGTGCCGGGGATGAGCAGTTCTTC. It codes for CSVEGAGDEQFF.

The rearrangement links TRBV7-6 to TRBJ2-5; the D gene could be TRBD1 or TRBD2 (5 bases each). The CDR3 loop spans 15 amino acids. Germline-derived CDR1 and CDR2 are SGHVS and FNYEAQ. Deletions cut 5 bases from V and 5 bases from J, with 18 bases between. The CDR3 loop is CASSPEARDGETQYF. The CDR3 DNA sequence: TGTGCCAGCAGCCCTGAAGCCAGGGACGGGGAGACCCAGTACTTC.

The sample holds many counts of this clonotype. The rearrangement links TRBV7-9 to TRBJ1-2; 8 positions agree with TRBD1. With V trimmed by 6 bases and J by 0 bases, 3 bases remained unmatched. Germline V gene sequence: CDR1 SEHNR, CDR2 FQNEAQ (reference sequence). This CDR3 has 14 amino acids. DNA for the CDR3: TGTGCCAGCAGTTTGGGACAGGCTAACTATGGCTACACCTTC. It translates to CASSLGQANYGYTF.

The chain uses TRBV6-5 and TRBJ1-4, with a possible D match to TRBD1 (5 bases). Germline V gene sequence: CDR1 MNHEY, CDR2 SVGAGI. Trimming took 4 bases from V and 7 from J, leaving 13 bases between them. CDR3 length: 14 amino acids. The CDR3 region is CASSSFRGGEKLFF. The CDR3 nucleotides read TGTGCCAGCAGTTCGTTCCGGGGGGGTGAAAAACTGTTTTTT.

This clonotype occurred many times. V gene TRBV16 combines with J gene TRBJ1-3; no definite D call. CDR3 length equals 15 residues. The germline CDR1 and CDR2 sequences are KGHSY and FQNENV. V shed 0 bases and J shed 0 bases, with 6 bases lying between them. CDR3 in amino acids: CASSQSRPSGNTIYF. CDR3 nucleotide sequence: TGTGCCAGCAGCCAATCCAGGCCCTCTGGAAACACCATATATTTT.

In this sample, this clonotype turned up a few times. The DNA for the CDR3 is TGTGCCAGCAGCGTAGACAATTCCGGCGCACCCCTCCACTTT. Protein: CASSVDNSGAPLHF. The gene calls are TRBV9 and TRBJ1-6; no definite D call. This CDR3 has 14 residues. The V and J ends lost 0 bases and 11 bases respectively, with 12 bases between them. Germline CDR1 reads SGDLS; CDR2 reads YYNGEE.

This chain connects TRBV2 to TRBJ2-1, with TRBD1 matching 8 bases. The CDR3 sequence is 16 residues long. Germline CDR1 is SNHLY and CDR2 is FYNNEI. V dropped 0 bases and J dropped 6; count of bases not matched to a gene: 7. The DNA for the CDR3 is TGTGCCAGCAGTGAAGCGCAGGGGGCGGTCGGCAATGAGCAGTTCTTC. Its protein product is CASSEAQGAVGNEQFF.